This T cell receptor beta chain was sequenced for a study of blood T cells in healthy people across ages. Study-level background: When template switching was applied, about one barcoded beta molecule was captured per two T cells.

Germline V gene lookup returns CDR1 LGHDT and CDR2 YNNKEL (reference sequence). Trimming cost V 0 bases and J 1 base; bases outside gene matches: 13. CDR3 size: 20 residues. Each sample used at least 7 million PBMCs. Next came a second PCR, run for roughly 6 to 11 cycles, which used a sample-barcoded 5' primer along with a J-beta primer mix. MiXCR, run by TCRdb on the 5' RACE reads, gives a single entry per CDR3 protein. The table lists fewer than 1.5 million distinct CDR3 sequences, around two fifths of them singletons. Study-wide results and caveats: Greater diversity and more naive CD4+ cells were seen in long-lived donors than in aged donors.

In the case of this clonotype: Its antigen is not known.

This TCR came from a woman aged 18-30 years in good health. The rearrangement links TRBV3-1 to TRBJ2-1; 9 nucleotides line up with TRBD2. The sequencing input was blood. Here the CDR3 DNA reads TGTGCCAGCAGCCAAGATGCGGGAGGGCTGAGTTCAATTTCCTACAATGAGCAGTTCTTC. Translated, it gives CASSQDAGGLSSISYNEQFF.